Listed here is a single T cell receptor (beta chain). Its antigen specificity is not known. No base quality information exists; no much larger clone differs at one position. The data stem from a study of Ad26.COV2.S vaccination and SARS-CoV-2 variants (dated by TCRdb to the early 2020s). General notes on the study: Donors in the vaccine arm were drawn from COV1001, a multicentre, randomized, double-blind, placebo-controlled phase I-IIa trial testing Ad26.COV2.S in healthy adults. The TCR-sequenced set comprised approximately 32 samples: roughly 19 Ad26.COV2.S vaccine recipients, 5 placebo recipients and 8 SARS-CoV-2 convalescent individuals. Dosing of Ad26.COV2.S was intramuscular, at either 5x10^10 or 1x10^11 viral particles, delivered as one shot or as two shots spaced 56 days apart. Investigators did not know the trial group allocation while performing experiments and assessing outcomes. Trial participants were randomized into five groups of five, in which low-dose or high-dose Ad26.COV2.S was given once or twice, or placebo was given on both occasions. Sequencing of the TCRbeta repertoire served to evaluate the specificity and breadth of SARS-CoV-2-reactive T cell receptors following Ad26.COV2.S vaccination. Findings and caveats that apply to the study as a whole: Comparable non-spike TCR breadth was observed between vaccine and placebo recipients, consistent with only spike being contained in the vaccine. It was noted by the authors that total T cell responses may have been underestimated by the TCR breadth and depth analyses. After vaccination, spike-specific CD8+ and CD4+ T cell responses were reported to show substantial breadth. Higher spike-specific TCR breadth was observed in Ad26.COV2.S recipients than in placebo recipients (P = 0.0014). Comparing responses between vaccine doses or regimens was not something the study was powered to do.

The immunoSEQ Assay was used to sequence TCRbeta CDR3 regions. After extraction, genomic DNA underwent amplification by bias-controlled multiplex PCR, followed by high-throughput sequencing. In the original analysis: Collapsing and filtering of sequences were performed to quantify the absolute abundance of each unique TCRbeta CDR3 region. T cell fraction was estimated by normalization of TCRbeta template counts to usable DNA, with usable DNA being measured through amplification of reference genes present in all nucleated cells. Repertoire TCRs were annotated as SARS-CoV-2-specific by exact matching of V gene, CDR3 amino acid sequence and J gene to a known reactive TCR set. MIRA supplied the reference SARS-CoV-2 TCR set, which was filtered for enrichment in COVID-19-positive ImmuneCODE repertoires so that public or cross-reactive TCRs were removed. Using the MIRA antigens, annotated TCRs were further analysed by specific ORF or by position within an ORF. Breadth was defined as the number of annotated unique rearrangements divided by the total number of unique productive rearrangements, and depth was defined as the summed frequency of the annotated unique rearrangements. TCR breadth was compared between groups using two-sided Wilcoxon rank-sum tests. The source is immuneACCESS, and TCRdb retained only in-frame sequences with V and J called. Part of the clones is not carried over; for the studies checked, unresolved V genes explain less than half of this, and the remainder is unexplained. V, J and clone size were drawn from that table, and D and trimming were deduced from the DNA. The sample has around 420,000 clones on record, approximately 90% of them singletons. The top ten constitute 3.6% of the sample.

The V and J ends are trimmed by 6 bases and 7 bases, leaving 18 bases between them. The CDR3 spans 15 residues, from the cysteine through the phenylalanine. Here the CDR3 DNA is all that survives: 45 bases in frame from base 1. In the germline V gene (reference sequence), CDR1 corresponds to LNHDA and CDR2 to SQIVND. The treatment or condition label of this sample denotes: 19 received Ad26.COV2.S at low or high dose, single or two shots; roughly five received placebo; per-sample allocation not given. Repertoires of vaccine and placebo recipients were sequenced from samples taken on day 63 after the first injection. In Cohort 1b, around 23 adults aged 18-55 years were enrolled at a single site in Boston, USA, between 29 July and 7 August 2020. As a vaccine, Ad26.COV2.S was a replication-incompetent adenovirus type 26 vector that expressed a prefusion-stabilized SARS-CoV-2 spike protein derived from the original Wuhan strain.

Sequenced here: peripheral blood, sampled in a trial of Ad26.COV2.S vaccine versus placebo. The V and J genes are TRBV19 and TRBJ2-2; confidence is insufficient to name the D gene. The clonotype was recovered from a person aged 18-65 years who received the Ad26.COV2.S COVID-19 vaccine or a placebo. The CDR3 loop reads CASSLSRGQSGELFF. The DNA is as follows: TGTGCCAGTAGCTTATCCCGCGGCCAAAGCGGGGAGCTGTTTTTT.